The 9 T cell receptor beta chains below all came from one sample that was sequenced in a study of immune characterization of retroperitoneal liposarcoma. TCRdb re-derived calls from the PCR reads in MiXCR, one entry per CDR3 protein. The data contain over 8,000 distinct CDR3 sequences, around 30% of them singletons. Sequenced: tumor tissue. These receptors were collected from a female donor with retroperitoneal liposarcoma.

There are a few counts of this clonotype. The rearrangement uses TRBV6-6 and TRBJ2-1; 12 bases agree with TRBD2. CDR1 is MNHNY, CDR2 SVGAGI, per germline (reference sequence). The V gene end was trimmed by 0 bases and the J gene end by 7 bases; junction bases not matched to a gene: 4. This CDR3 has 16 amino acids. The chain's CDR3 is CASSYSTSGSANEQFF. CDR3 coding DNA: TGTGCCAGCAGTTACTCGACTAGCGGGAGCGCTAATGAGCAGTTCTTC.

This clonotype was counted a few times. This chain connects TRBV11-2 to TRBJ1-3, with D possibly being TRBD1 (6 bases). The CDR3 covers 16 residues. CDR1 and CDR2 from the germline V gene are SGHAT and FQNNGV. Trimming cost V 5 bases and J 3 bases, with 17 bases left between them. CDR3 DNA: TGTGCCAGCAGCCGCAGAGGGGGGGCGCGTGGAAACACCATATATTTT. Protein product: CASSRRGGARGNTIYF.

This chain connects TRBV6-1 to TRBJ2-4; D unclear. The J call may not be correct, given that the DNA end is closer to TRBJ2-7. CDR1 MNHNS and CDR2 SASEGT come from the germline V gene. The length of the CDR3 is 14 residues. The CDR3 DNA follows: TGTGCCAGCAGTGAAATCCCAGCTACCTACGAGCAGTACTTC. Residues: CASSEIPATYEQYF.

This clonotype was seen at least ten times. The CDR3 bases are TGTGCCAGCACCATAAACTACGAGCAGTACTTC. Amino acids: CASTINYEQYF. This rearrangement joins TRBV6-1 to TRBJ2-1; D is unresolved. The end of the DNA is better explained by TRBJ2-7, so the J call may be wrong. This CDR3 region has 11 residues. Germline CDR1 is MNHNS and CDR2 is SASEGT.

In its sample, this clonotype was seen once. The junction does not match germline at one end; this may be a read error. The rearrangement uses TRBV6-1 and TRBJ2-5; D ambiguous. The V gene's germline CDR1 is MNHNS and CDR2 SASEGT. CDR3 length: 14 amino acids. Here the CDR3 reads CSSSRSGRNNEQYF. CDR3 nucleotides: TGTTCCAGCAGTAGGTCAGGACGCAACAATGAGCAGTACTTC.

The J gene is TRBJ2-4, the V gene TRBV12-3 or TRBV12-4; possibly TRBD1 for D (5 bases). V was pared by 5 bases and J by 13 bases, with 21 bases between. The CDR3 sequence is 14 residues long. In nucleotides, the CDR3 is TGTGCCAGCAGTCCCCGACAGTCCTACAATGAGCAGTACTTC. It encodes CASSPRQSYNEQYF.

This chain joins TRBV12-3 or TRBV12-4 and TRBJ2-5; D not certain. With the DNA end fitting TRBJ2-7 better, the J assignment may be wrong. The CDR3 spans 14 residues. The CDR3 region has the DNA TGTGCCAGCACCCGACACAGTCTCCCCAACGAGCAGTACTTC. Translating gives CASTRHSLPNEQYF.

The rearrangement joins TRBV7-4 to TRBJ2-7, with a possible D match to TRBD2 (6 bases). The assigned J gene may be wrong: the sequence end matches TRBJ2-5 better. This CDR3 region has 15 residues. Germline assignment: CDR1 SGHVT and CDR2 SQSDAQ. The CDR3 bases are TGTGCCAGCAGCCAGATGGGGAGCGGGCAAGAGACCCAGTACTTC. Translated, it gives CASSQMGSGQETQYF.

This clonotype showed up just a few times. V usage is TRBV28 and J usage is TRBJ2-3; 7 nucleotides line up with TRBD1. CDR3 size: 16 residues. V shed 3 bases, J shed 2 bases, and the junction held 8 bases outside the gene matches. CDR1 and CDR2 from the germline V gene are MDHEN and SYDVKM. The CDR3 loop is CASSFSGQTNTDTQYF. CDR3 DNA sequence: TGTGCCAGCAGTTTCTCGGGACAGACTAACACAGATACGCAGTATTTT.